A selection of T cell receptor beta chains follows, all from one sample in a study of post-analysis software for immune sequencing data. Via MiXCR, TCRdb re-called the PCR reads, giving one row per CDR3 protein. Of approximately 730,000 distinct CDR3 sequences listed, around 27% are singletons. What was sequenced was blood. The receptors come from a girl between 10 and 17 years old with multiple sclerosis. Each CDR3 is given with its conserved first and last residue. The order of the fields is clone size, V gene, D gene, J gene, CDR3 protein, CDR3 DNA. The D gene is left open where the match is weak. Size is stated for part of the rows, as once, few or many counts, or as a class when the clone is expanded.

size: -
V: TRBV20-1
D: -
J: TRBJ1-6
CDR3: CSAREAGRSSYNSPLHF
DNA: TGCAGTGCTAGAGAGGCAGGGCGAAGCTCCTATAATTCACCCCTCCACTTT

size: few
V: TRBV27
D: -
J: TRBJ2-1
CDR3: CASSFSGRGNEQFF
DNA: TGTGCCAGCAGTTTTTCAGGGCGAGGGAATGAGCAGTTCTTC

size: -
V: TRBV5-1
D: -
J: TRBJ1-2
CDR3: CASSAEGIYGYTF
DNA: TGCGCCAGCAGCGCCGAGGGAATCTATGGCTACACCTTC

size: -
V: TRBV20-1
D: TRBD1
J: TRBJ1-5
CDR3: CSASPGQGQHQPQHF
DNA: TGCAGTGCTAGTCCGGGACAGGGACAACATCAGCCCCAGCATTTT

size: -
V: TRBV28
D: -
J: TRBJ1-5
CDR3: CASSSPVLPQHF
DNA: TGTGCCAGCAGCTCACCCGTCCTGCCCCAGCATTTT

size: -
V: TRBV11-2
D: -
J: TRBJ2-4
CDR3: CASSLDNGRRQYF
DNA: TGTGCCAGCAGCTTAGATAATGGCAGACGGCAGTACTTC

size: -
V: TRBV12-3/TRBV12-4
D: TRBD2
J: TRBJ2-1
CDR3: CASSLREGNEQFF
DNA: TGTGCCAGCAGTTTACGGGAGGGCAATGAGCAGTTCTTC

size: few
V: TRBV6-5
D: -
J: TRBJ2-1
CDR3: CASSTLGGGSRDEQFF
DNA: TGTGCCAGCAGTACCCTGGGGGGCGGGAGTAGGGATGAGCAGTTCTTC

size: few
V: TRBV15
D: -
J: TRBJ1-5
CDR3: CATSRTESNQPQHF
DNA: TGTGCCACCAGCCGGACAGAAAGCAATCAGCCCCAGCATTTT

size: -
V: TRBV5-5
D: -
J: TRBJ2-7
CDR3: CASSWGAEQYF
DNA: TGTGCCAGCAGCTGGGGGGCCGAGCAGTACTTC

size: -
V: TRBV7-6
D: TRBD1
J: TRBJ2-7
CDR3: CATQGQGVGEQYF
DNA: TGTGCCACGCAGGGACAGGGAGTGGGCGAGCAGTACTTC

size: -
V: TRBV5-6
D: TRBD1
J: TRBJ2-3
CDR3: CASSLGQGAQYF
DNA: TGTGCCAGCAGCTTGGGACAGGGTGCGCAGTATTTT